These 3 T cell receptor beta chains originate from one sample sequenced in a study of graft-versus-host responses after intestinal transplantation. The assay was immunoSEQ multiplex PCR, and TCRdb's table has in-frame clones only and misses some. There are over 65,000 clones in the sample; roughly 90% occur only once, and around 0.69% lies in the top ten. This material consisted of PBMCs, taken 98 days after intestinal transplantation. These receptors were collected from a human patient who received an intestinal transplant, so some T cells may come from the graft donor.

The rearrangement links TRBV4-2 to TRBJ2-7, with D maybe TRBD2 (5 bases). The germline CDR1 and CDR2 sequences are LGHNA and YNFKEQ. The CDR3 covers 14 residues. Trimming took off 3 bases at V and 2 bases at J, with 11 bases between the two ends. The CDR3 loop reads CASSHSGVTYEQYF. CDR3 nucleotide sequence: TGTGCCAGCAGCCATTCCGGGGTGACCTACGAGCAGTACTTC.

The chain uses TRBV13 and TRBJ1-1; no definite D call. This CDR3 is built from 13 residues. The V and J ends lost 5 bases and 0 bases respectively, with 7 bases between them. From germline, CDR1 is PRHDT and CDR2 FYEKMQ (reference sequence). CDR3 loop: CASSRSLNTEAFF. CDR3 sequence (DNA): TGTGCCAGCAGCCGTAGTCTGAACACTGAAGCTTTCTTT. Complete variable domain (other parts from reference TRBV13 and TRBJ1-1): AAGVIQSPRHLIKEKRETATLKCYPIPRHDTVYWYQQGPGQDPQFLISFYEKMQSDKGSIPDRFSAQQFSDYHSELNMSSLELGDSALYFCASSRSLNTEAFFGQGTRLTVV.

The chain uses TRBV6-1 and TRBJ1-5; 8 nucleotides agree with TRBD1. The J segment lost 10 bases and the V segment lost 0 bases, leaving 8 bases of the junction unmatched. Per the germline V gene, CDR1 is MNHNS and CDR2 is SASEGT. The CDR3 totals 15 residues. The CDR3 protein is CASSEAPGQAGPQHF. DNA for the CDR3: TGTGCCAGCAGTGAAGCCCCGGGACAGGCAGGACCCCAGCATTTT.